The clone carrying this T cell receptor (beta chain) came up a few times. Per the study methods: Estimation of nucleated cell counts relied on the amplification of reference gene primers. TCRdb keeps only in-frame clones here, not all; method: immunoSEQ multiplex PCR. V and J calls and clone size are as listed in that table; D and trimming were resolved from the DNA. Among around 200,000 clones listed, 70% to 90% were seen once. This entry is derived from a study of blood T cell repertoires in COVID-19. Study information: The United States, Italy and Spain supplied acute and convalescent COVID-19 samples. Sources were T cells, B-cell-depleted T cells, or PBMCs; the material itself was cDNA or gDNA.

The germline V gene encodes CDR1 SEHNR and CDR2 FQNEAQ (reference sequence). CDR3 length equals 18 residues. After removal of 5 bases from V and 2 bases from J, the junction contained 8 bases not matched to a gene. The gene calls are TRBV7-9 and TRBJ2-1; 14 nucleotides agree with TRBD2. Material for sequencing was peripheral blood. This receptor was obtained from a woman aged 80 or older with acute or convalescent COVID-19. The CDR3 DNA reads as TGTGCCAGCAGCCCCGGGACTAGCGGGAGTACAGCCTACAATGAGCAGTTCTTC. Translation: CASSPGTSGSTAYNEQFF.